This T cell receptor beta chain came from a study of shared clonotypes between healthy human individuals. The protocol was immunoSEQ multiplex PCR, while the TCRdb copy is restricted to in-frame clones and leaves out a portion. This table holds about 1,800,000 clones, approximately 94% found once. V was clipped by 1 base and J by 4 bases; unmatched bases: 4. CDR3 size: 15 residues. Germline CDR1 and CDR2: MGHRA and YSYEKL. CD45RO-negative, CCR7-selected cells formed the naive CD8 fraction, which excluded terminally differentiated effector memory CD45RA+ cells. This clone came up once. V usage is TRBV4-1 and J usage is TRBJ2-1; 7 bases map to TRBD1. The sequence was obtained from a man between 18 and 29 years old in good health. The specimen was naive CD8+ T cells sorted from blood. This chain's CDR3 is CASSQVQGNYNEQFF. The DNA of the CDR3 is TGCGCCAGCAGCCAAGTACAGGGGAATTACAATGAGCAGTTCTTC.